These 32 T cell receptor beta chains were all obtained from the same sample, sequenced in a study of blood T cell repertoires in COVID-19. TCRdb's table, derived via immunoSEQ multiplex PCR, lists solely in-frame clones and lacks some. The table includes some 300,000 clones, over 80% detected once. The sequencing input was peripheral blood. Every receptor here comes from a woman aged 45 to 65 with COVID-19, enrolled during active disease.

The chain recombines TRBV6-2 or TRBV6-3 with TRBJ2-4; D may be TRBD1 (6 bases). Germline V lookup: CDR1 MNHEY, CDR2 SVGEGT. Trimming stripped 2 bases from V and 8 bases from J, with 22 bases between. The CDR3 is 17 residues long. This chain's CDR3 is CASSYTTGIGGLDIQYF. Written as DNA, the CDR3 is TGTGCCAGCAGTTACACCACAGGCATAGGGGGATTGGACATTCAGTACTTC.

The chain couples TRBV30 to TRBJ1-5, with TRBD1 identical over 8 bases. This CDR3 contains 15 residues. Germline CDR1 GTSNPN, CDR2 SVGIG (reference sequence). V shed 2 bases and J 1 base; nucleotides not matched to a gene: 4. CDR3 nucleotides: TGTGCCTGGAGTATGGGACAGGTGAGCAATCAGCCCCAGCATTTT. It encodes CAWSMGQVSNQPQHF.

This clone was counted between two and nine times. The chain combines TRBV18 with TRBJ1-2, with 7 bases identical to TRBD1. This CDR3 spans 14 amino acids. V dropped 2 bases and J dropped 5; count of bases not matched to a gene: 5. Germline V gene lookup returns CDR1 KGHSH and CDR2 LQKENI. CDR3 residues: CASSPSAGGYGYTF. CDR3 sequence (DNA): TGTGCCAGCTCACCATCTGCAGGGGGGTATGGCTACACCTTC.

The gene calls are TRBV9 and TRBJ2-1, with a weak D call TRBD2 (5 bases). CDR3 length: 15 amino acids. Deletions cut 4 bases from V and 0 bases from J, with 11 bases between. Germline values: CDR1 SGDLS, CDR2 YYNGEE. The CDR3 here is CASSSGLGSYNEQFF. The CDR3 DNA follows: TGTGCCAGCAGCTCAGGACTGGGCTCCTACAATGAGCAGTTCTTC.

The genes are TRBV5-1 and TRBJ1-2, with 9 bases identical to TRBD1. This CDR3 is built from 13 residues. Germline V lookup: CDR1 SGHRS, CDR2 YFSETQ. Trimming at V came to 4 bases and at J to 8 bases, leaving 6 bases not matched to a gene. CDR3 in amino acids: CASSIGTGKGYTF. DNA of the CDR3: TGCGCCAGCAGCATAGGGACAGGGAAGGGCTACACCTTC. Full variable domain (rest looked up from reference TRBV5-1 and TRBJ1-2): KAGVTQTPRYLIKTRGQQVTLSCSPISGHRSVSWYQQTPGQGLQFLFEYFSETQRNKGNFPGRFSGRQFSNSRSEMNVSTLELGDSALYLCASSIGTGKGYTFGSGTRLTVV.

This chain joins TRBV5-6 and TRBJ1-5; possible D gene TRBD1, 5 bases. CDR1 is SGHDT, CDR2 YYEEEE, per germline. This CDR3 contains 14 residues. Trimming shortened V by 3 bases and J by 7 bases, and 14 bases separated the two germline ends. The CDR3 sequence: CASSSGHAPQPQHF. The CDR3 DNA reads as TGTGCCAGCAGCTCTGGACATGCCCCACAGCCCCAGCATTTT.

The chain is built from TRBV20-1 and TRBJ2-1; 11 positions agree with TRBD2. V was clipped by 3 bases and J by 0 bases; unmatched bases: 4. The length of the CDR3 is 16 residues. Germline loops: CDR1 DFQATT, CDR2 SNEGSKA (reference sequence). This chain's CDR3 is CSASRTSGFSYNEQFF. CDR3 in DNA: TGCAGTGCTAGTAGGACTAGCGGGTTCTCCTACAATGAGCAGTTCTTC.

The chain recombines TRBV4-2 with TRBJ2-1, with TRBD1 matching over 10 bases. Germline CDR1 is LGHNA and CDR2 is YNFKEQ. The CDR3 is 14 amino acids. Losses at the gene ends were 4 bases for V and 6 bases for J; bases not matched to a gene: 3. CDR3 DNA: TGTGCCAGCAGCCGACGGACAGGGGGCAATGAGCAGTTCTTC. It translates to CASSRRTGGNEQFF.

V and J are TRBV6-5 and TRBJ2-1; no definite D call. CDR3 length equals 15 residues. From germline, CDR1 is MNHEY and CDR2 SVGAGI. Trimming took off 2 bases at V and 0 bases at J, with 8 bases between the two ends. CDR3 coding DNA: TGTGCCAGCAGTTACGTGAGTTACTCCTACAATGAGCAGTTCTTC. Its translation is CASSYVSYSYNEQFF.

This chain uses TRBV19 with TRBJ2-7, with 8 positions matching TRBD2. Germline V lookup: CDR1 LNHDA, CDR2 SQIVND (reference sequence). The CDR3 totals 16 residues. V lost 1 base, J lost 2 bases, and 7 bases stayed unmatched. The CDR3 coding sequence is TGTGCCAGTAGTATAGGGCGGGGGGTCCCTACCTACGAGCAGTACTTC. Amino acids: CASSIGRGVPTYEQYF. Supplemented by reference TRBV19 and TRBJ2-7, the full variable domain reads DGGITQSPKYLFRKEGQNVTLSCEQNLNHDAMYWYRQDPGQGLRLIYYSQIVNDFQKGDIAEGYSVSREKKESFPLTVTSAQKNPTAFYLCASSIGRGVPTYEQYFGPGTRLTVT.

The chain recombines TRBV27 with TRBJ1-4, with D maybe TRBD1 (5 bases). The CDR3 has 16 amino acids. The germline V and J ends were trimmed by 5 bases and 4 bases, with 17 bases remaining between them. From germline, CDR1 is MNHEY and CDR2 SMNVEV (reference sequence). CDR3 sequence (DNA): TGTGCCAGCAGTCGTCAGACAGTAGGTCTTAATGAAAAACTGTTTTTT. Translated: CASSRQTVGLNEKLFF. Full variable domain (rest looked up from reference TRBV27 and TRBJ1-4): EAQVTQNPRYLITVTGKKLTVTCSQNMNHEYMSWYRQDPGLGLRQIYYSMNVEVTDKGDVPEGYKVSRKEKRNFPLILESPSPNQTSLYFCASSRQTVGLNEKLFFGSGTQLSVL.

Here the CDR3 reads CATSDARAINEQFF. The CDR3 region has the DNA TGTGCCACCAGTGATGCCAGGGCCATCAATGAGCAGTTCTTC. The chain carries TRBV24-1 and TRBJ2-1; tentative D call: TRBD1 (5 bases). Trimming shortened V by 3 bases and J by 6 bases, and 11 bases separated the two germline ends. This CDR3 is built from 14 residues. CDR1 is KGHDR and CDR2 is SFDVKD in the germline V gene.

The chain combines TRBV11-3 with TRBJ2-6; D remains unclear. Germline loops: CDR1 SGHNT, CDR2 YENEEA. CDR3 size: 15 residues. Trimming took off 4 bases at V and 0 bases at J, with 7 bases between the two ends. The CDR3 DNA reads TGTGCCAGCAGCTCAACTCGCTCTGGGGCCAACGTCCTGACTTTC. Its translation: CASSSTRSGANVLTF.

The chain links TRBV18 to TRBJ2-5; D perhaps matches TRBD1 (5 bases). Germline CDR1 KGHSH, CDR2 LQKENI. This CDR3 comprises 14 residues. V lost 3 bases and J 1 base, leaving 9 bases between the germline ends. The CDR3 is CASSPIQGQETQYF. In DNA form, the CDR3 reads TGTGCCAGCTCACCCATTCAGGGCCAAGAGACCCAGTACTTC.

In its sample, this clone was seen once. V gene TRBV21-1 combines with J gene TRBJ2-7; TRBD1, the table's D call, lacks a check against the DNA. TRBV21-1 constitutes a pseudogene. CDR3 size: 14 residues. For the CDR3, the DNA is TGTGCCAGCAGTAAGGGACAGGGGCGCTACGAGCAGTACTTC. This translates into CASSKGQGRYEQYF.

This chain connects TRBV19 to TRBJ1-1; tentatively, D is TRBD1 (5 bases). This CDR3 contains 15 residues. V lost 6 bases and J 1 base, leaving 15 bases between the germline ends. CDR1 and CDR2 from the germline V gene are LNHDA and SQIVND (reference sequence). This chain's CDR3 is CASSPDGGWNTEAFF. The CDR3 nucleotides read TGTGCCAGTAGCCCTGACGGGGGATGGAACACTGAAGCTTTCTTT.

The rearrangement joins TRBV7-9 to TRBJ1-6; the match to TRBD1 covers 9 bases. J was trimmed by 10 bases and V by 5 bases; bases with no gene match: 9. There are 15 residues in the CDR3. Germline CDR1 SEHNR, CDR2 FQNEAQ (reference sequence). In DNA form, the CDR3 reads TGTGCCAGCAGCGCGACAGGGGGTGGGGGATCACCCCTCCACTTT. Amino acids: CASSATGGGGSPLHF.

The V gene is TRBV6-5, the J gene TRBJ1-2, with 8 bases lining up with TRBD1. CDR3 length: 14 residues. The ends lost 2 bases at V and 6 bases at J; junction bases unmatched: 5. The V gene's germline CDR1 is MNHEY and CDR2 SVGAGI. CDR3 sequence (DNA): TGTGCCAGCAGTTACAGAGACAGGGGAAATGGCTACACCTTC. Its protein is CASSYRDRGNGYTF.

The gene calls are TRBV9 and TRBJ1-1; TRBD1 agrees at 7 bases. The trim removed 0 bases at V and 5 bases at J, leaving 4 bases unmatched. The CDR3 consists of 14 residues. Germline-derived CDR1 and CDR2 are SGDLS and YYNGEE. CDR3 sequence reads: CASSVGGQSTEAFF. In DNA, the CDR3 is TGTGCCAGCAGCGTAGGGGGACAGTCAACTGAAGCTTTCTTT. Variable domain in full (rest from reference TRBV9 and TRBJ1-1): DSGVTQTPKHLITATGQRVTLRCSPRSGDLSVYWYQQSLDQGLQFLIQYYNGEERAKGNILERFSAQQFPDLHSELNLSSLELGDSALYFCASSVGGQSTEAFFGQGTRLTVV.

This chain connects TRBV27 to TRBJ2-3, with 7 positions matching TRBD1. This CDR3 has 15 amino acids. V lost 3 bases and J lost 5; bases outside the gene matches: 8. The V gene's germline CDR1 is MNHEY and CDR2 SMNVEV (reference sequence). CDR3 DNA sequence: TGTGCCAGCAGTTTTCAGGGGGTGGGACGAGATACGCAGTATTTT. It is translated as CASSFQGVGRDTQYF.

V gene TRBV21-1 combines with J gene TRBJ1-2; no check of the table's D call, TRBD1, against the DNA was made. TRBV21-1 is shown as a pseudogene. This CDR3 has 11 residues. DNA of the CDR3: TGTGCCAGCACGACAGGGGCTGGCTACACCTTC. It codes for CASTTGAGYTF.

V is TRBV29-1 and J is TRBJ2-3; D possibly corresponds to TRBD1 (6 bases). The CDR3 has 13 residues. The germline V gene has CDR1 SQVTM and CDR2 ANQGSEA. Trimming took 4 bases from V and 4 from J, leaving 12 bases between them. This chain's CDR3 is CSVVKGVPDTQYF. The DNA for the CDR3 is TGCAGCGTTGTAAAGGGGGTCCCAGATACGCAGTATTTT.

The CDR3: CASNPGGNRAEAFF. The CDR3 DNA sequence: TGTGCCAGCAACCCCGGCGGGAACAGAGCTGAAGCTTTCTTT. This chain joins TRBV14 and TRBJ1-1, with D unresolved. Germline lookup yields CDR1 SGHDN and CDR2 FVKESK. The CDR3 is 14 residues long. Trimming shortened V by 7 bases and J by 6 bases, and 18 bases separated the two germline ends.

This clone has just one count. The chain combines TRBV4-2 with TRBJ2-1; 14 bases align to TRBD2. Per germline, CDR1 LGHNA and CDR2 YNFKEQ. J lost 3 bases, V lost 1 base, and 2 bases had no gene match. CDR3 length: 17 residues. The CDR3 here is CASSQGTSGRNYNEQFF. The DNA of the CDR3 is TGTGCCAGCAGCCAAGGGACTAGCGGGAGGAACTACAATGAGCAGTTCTTC.

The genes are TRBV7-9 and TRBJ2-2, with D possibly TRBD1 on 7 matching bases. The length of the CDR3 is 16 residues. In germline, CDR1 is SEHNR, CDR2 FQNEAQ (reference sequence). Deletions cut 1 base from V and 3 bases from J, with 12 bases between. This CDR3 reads CASSLGSGGHTGELFF. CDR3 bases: TGTGCCAGCAGCTTAGGATCAGGGGGGCACACCGGGGAGCTGTTTTTT.

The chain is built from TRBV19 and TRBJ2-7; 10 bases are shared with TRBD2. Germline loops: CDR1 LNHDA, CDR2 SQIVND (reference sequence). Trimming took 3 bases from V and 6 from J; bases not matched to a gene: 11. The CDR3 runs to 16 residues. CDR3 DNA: TGTGCCAGTAGTATGCTAAGCGGGAGGGCCAAGGCCGAGCAGTACTTC. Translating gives CASSMLSGRAKAEQYF.

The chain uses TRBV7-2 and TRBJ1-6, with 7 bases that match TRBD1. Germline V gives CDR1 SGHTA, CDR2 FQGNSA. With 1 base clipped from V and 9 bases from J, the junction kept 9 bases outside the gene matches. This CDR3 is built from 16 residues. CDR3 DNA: TGTGCCAGCAGCTTAGTGGCCGTGACAGGGATTTCACCCCTCCACTTT. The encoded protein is CASSLVAVTGISPLHF. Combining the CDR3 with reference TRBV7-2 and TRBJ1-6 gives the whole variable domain GAGVSQSPSNKVTEKGKDVELRCDPISGHTALYWYRQSLGQGLEFLIYFQGNSAPDKSGLPSDRFSAERTGGSVSTLTIQRTQQEDSAVYLCASSLVAVTGISPLHFGNGTRLTVT.

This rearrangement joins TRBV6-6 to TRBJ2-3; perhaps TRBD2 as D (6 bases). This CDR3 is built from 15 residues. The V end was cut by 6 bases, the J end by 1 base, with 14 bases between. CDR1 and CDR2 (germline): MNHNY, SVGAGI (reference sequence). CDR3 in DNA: TGTGCCAGCAGCTTTACCGGCGGGGGCACAGATACGCAGTATTTT. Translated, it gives CASSFTGGGTDTQYF.

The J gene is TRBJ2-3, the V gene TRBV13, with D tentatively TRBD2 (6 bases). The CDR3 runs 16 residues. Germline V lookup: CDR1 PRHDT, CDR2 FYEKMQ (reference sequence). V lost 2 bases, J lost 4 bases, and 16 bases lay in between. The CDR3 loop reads CASSLRDSPPADTQYF. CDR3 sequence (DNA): TGTGCCAGCAGCTTACGGGACTCCCCGCCCGCAGATACGCAGTATTTT.

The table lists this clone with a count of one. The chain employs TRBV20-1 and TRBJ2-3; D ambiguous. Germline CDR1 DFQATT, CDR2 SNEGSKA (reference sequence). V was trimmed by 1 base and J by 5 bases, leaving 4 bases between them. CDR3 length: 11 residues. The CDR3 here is CSARVLDTQYF. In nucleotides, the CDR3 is TGCAGTGCTAGAGTTCTAGATACGCAGTATTTT.

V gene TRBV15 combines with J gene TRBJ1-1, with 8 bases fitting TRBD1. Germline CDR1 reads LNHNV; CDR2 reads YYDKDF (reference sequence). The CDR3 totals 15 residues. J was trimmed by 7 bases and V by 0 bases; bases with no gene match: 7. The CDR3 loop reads CATSRDRGRGLEAFF. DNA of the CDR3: TGTGCCACCAGCAGAGATAGAGGCAGGGGGCTTGAAGCTTTCTTT.

The CDR3 nucleotides read TGTGCCAGCAGTCACATTGCGGCCTCCGAAGGTTCCGGGGAGCTGTTTTTT. Translating gives CASSHIAASEGSGELFF. The genes are TRBV6-6 and TRBJ2-2; D is undetermined. CDR3 length: 17 amino acids. The germline V and J ends were trimmed by 5 bases and 6 bases, with 22 bases remaining between them. Germline CDR1 is MNHNY and CDR2 is SVGAGI (reference sequence).